Listed below are T cell receptor beta chains from one sample, sequenced in a study of breast tumors, draining lymph nodes, adjacent tissues. TCRdb re-derived calls from the multiplex PCR reads in MiXCR, one entry per CDR3 protein. The repertoire holds 150,000 to 200,000 distinct CDR3 sequences, roughly a third seen once, with more than 3.5% in the top ten. The specimen sequenced was axillary lymph node tissue. These receptors were collected from a female donor with breast cancer. Some clones in this sample may be carry-over from other donors' samples. The CDR3 runs from the conserved cysteine through the conserved F or W. Each record gives: clone size, V gene, J gene, CDR3 length, D gene, CDR3 protein, CDR3 DNA. The D gene is left open where the match is weak. Where a row states a size, it is once, few, many or the class of an expanded clone; other rows omit it.

NA,TRBV5-1,TRBJ2-7,15,TRBD1,CASSLGETGGYEQYF,TGCGCCAGCAGCTTGGGTGAGACAGGGGGCTACGAGCAGTACTTC
NA,TRBV28,TRBJ1-2,15,NA,CASSLLRGPNYGYTF,TGTGCCAGCAGTTTATTAAGGGGACCCAACTATGGCTACACCTTC
NA,TRBV12-3/TRBV12-4,TRBJ1-6,15,TRBD1,CASSLGDRGNTPLHF,TGTGCCAGCAGCCTGGGGGACAGGGGGAATACACCCCTCCACTTT
many,TRBV7-9,TRBJ2-2,13,NA,CASSVNTAGELFF,TGTGCCAGCAGCGTCAACACAGCCGGGGAGCTGTTTTTT
few,TRBV27,TRBJ2-7,13,NA,CASSGGPSYEQYF,TGTGCCAGCAGTGGGGGCCCTTCCTACGAGCAGTACTTC
many,TRBV6-5,TRBJ1-4,14,NA,CASSLSTTGEKLFF,TGTGCCAGCAGTCTTTCGACCACCGGTGAAAAACTGTTTTTT
many,TRBV12-3/TRBV12-4,TRBJ1-6,14,NA,CASSRTVYNSPLHF,TGTGCCAGCAGCCGGACAGTCTATAATTCACCCCTCCACTTT
few,TRBV10-3,TRBJ2-3,15,TRBD2,CATKSGGARTDTQYF,TGTGCCACGAAGAGCGGGGGGGCCAGGACAGATACGCAGTATTTT
many,TRBV7-3,TRBJ2-6,15,NA,CASSFGASGANVLTF,TGTGCCAGCAGCTTTGGGGCTTCTGGGGCCAACGTCCTGACTTTC
many,TRBV7-9,TRBJ2-7,15,TRBD1,CASSKDRGRPYEQYF,TGTGCCAGCAGCAAAGACAGGGGGCGGCCCTACGAGCAGTACTTC
NA,TRBV20-1,TRBJ1-4,14,TRBD1,CSLPGQGAREKLFF,TGCAGTTTACCGGGACAGGGGGCGCGTGAAAAACTGTTTTTT
many,TRBV20-1,TRBJ2-5,16,TRBD2,CSATLGLAGGPETQYF,TGCAGTGCTACCCTAGGACTAGCGGGAGGGCCAGAGACCCAGTACTTC
many,TRBV30,TRBJ2-3,15,TRBD2,CAWSFGLAGADTQYF,TGTGCCTGGAGCTTTGGGCTAGCGGGAGCAGATACGCAGTATTTT
NA,TRBV7-2,TRBJ1-5,13,NA,CASSLASQETQHF,TGTGCCAGCAGCTTAGCCTCCCAAGAGACCCAGCATTTT
many,TRBV18,TRBJ2-1,16,NA,CASSPLLRDSYNEQFF,TGTGCCAGCTCACCCCTTCTGCGGGACTCCTACAATGAGCAGTTCTTC
many,TRBV7-2,TRBJ2-5,12,NA,CASSPTQETQYF,TGTGCCAGCAGCCCCACCCAAGAGACCCAGTACTTC
many,TRBV7-2,TRBJ2-5,15,NA,CASSPGASVQETQYF,TGTGCCAGCAGCCCTGGGGCGTCAGTCCAAGAGACCCAGTACTTC
many,TRBV5-8,TRBJ2-5,15,TRBD2,CASSLGASGEETQYF,TGTGCCAGCAGCTTGGGGGCTAGCGGGGAAGAGACCCAGTACTTC
many,TRBV6-5,TRBJ2-7,14,NA,CASSNDRAAYEQYF,TGTGCCAGCAGCAACGATCGGGCAGCCTACGAGCAGTACTTC
many,TRBV27,TRBJ2-7,14,NA,CASSTGDTFYEQYF,TGTGCCAGCAGTACCGGAGATACCTTCTACGAGCAGTACTTC
NA,TRBV2,TRBJ1-1,15,TRBD1,CASSEYRTGGTEAFF,TGTGCCAGCAGTGAATATAGGACAGGGGGGACTGAAGCTTTCTTT
NA,TRBV11-2,TRBJ2-7,14,NA,CASSSGAGVYEQYF,TGTGCCAGCAGCTCAGGGGCAGGGGTCTACGAGCAGTACTTC
many,TRBV18,TRBJ2-3,14,NA,CASQATVLVNTQYF,TGTGCCAGCCAAGCCACGGTCTTGGTAAATACGCAGTATTTT
many,TRBV27,TRBJ2-6,16,NA,CASRKTGRTGANVLTF,TGTGCCAGCAGAAAGACAGGGAGGACTGGGGCCAACGTCCTGACTTTC
NA,TRBV2,TRBJ1-3,14,NA,CASLGGRTGNTIYF,TGTGCCAGCCTGGGCGGCCGGACTGGAAACACCATATATTTT
few,TRBV28,TRBJ1-5,17,TRBD1,CASSSRQGRLSNQPQHF,TGTGCCAGCAGTTCTCGACAGGGCAGGCTAAGCAATCAGCCCCAGCATTTT
once,TRBV5-1,TRBJ2-3,14,NA,CASGLTGQFDTQYF,TGCGCCAGCGGCTTGACAGGACAGTTCGACACGCAGTATTTT
once,TRBV28,TRBJ2-1,15,NA,CASKGDTGLHNEQSF,TGTGCCAGCAAGGGGGATACGGGACTCCACAATGAGCAGTCCTTC
NA,TRBV20-1,TRBJ1-6,17,TRBD1,CSAPGGGRGLYNSPLHF,TGCAGTGCCCCGGGTGGGGGAAGGGGGCTATATAATTCACCCCTCCACTTT
NA,TRBV7-9,TRBJ2-6,17,NA,CASSLTGSRSGANLLTF,TGTGCCAGCAGCTTAACAGGGTCAAGGTCCGGGGCCAACCTCCTGACTTTC
many,TRBV20-1,TRBJ2-3,13,NA,CRDSGRPRDTQYF,TGCAGGGATTCTGGACGCCCAAGAGATACGCAGTATTTT